Listed below are T cell receptor beta chains from one sample, sequenced in a study of blood T cell repertoires in COVID-19. The assay was immunoSEQ multiplex PCR, and TCRdb's table has in-frame clones only and misses some. The sample carries 140,000 to 150,000 clones, approximately 84% recorded once. Material for sequencing was peripheral blood. The receptors derive from a human donor in a cohort sampled during active COVID-19. Both conserved end residues are part of each CDR3. D genes are given only for firm matches.

len	v_gene	d_gene	CDR3aa
14	TRBV10-2	-	CASTLAGSGTEAFF
15	TRBV5-6	-	CASSLNRKTTGELFF
12	TRBV18	TRBD1	CASSPSDREAFF
13	TRBV3-1/TRBV3-2	-	CASSHSEGRGGTF
15	TRBV28	TRBD1	CASSRDRGQGQPQHF
13	TRBV30	-	CAWSTGWAETQYF
15	TRBV19	TRBD1	CASSGQGEGGNTIYF
12	TRBV5-8	-	CASSLRTGTQYF
15	TRBV19	TRBD1	CASSPTRDSGYGYTF
16	TRBV5-1	TRBD1	CASSWGTGGLDTEAFF
17	TRBV24-1	TRBD1	CATSDTRGAGGPDTQYF
14	TRBV7-2	-	CASSRLGRAHEQFF
13	TRBV6-5	-	CASRSQGQETQYF
15	TRBV5-4	-	CASSLGTPSGNTIYF
13	TRBV11-1	TRBD2	CASSLPGGYEQYF
15	TRBV18	-	CASSLLAASYNEQFF
16	TRBV6-2/TRBV6-3	TRBD1	CASSSGTGYSLETQYF
14	TRBV28	-	CASSLILSGDGYTF
13	TRBV19	-	CASRGGGADTQYF
14	TRBV19	-	CASSDDRGNQPQHF
16	TRBV5-5	TRBD1	CASSLPGQGDGNTIYF
15	TRBV5-6	-	CASSPDTSSYNEQFF
14	TRBV2	-	CASSAPRSTDTQYF
17	TRBV5-1	TRBD1	CASSLIWTGDEQETQYF
15	TRBV7-3	-	CASSLWSGDRYGYTF
14	TRBV5-1	-	CASSLSAITDTQYF
15	TRBV6-1	TRBD1	CASSDQGEGNQPQHF
13	TRBV12-3/TRBV12-4	TRBD1	CASSPSGGGPQHF
14	TRBV27	TRBD1	CASSLRQGGDTIYF
13	TRBV2	-	CASSPLREGEQYF
17	TRBV4-3	TRBD1	CASSQGTGGRANEKLFF
14	TRBV6-2/TRBV6-3	-	CASSSPTGRTEAFF
13	TRBV7-8	-	CASSFSGHNEQFF
16	TRBV14	TRBD1	CASSQYTGGKNTEAFF
16	TRBV3-1/TRBV3-2	TRBD1	CASTPRDRGNTGELFF
17	TRBV18	-	CASSPTQGDSGANVLTF
14	TRBV7-2	-	CASSLAASRETQYF
15	TRBV6-2/TRBV6-3	TRBD2	CASSPLSGGNNEQFF
17	TRBV7-2	TRBD2	CASSLGGASGEQETQYF
15	TRBV7-9	-	CASSQSTPGVETQYF